This T cell receptor beta chain is drawn from a study of naive and memory T cell subsets. Study results and caveats: RNA-based TCR counts may shift with T cell activation and differentiation.

Four subsets defined by CD45RA and CD27 were sorted after CD3, CD4, CD8 and live/dead staining. For this clonotype: Its matching antigen is unknown.

Two oligonucleotides, mixed equimolar, formed the beta constant-region primer covering TRBC1 and TRBC2. TCRdb fed the UMI-ligation and nested PCR reads into MiXCR, producing one record per CDR3 protein. The sample yields 150,000 or so distinct CDR3 sequences, about 15% seen once. Sequencing was carried out using naive CD4+ T cells from blood. This TCR was sampled from a human donor in good health.

CDR3 protein: CASSKRVGDEKLFF. The CDR3 region has the DNA TGTGCCAGCAGCAAGAGGGTCGGAGATGAAAAACTGTTTTTT. The gene calls are TRBV4-2 and TRBJ1-4; D is unclear. Germline CDR1 is LGHNA and CDR2 is YNFKEQ. The CDR3 totals 14 residues. The V gene lost 5 bases and the J gene lost 6 bases, with 13 bases spanning the gap.